This TCR beta chain is drawn from a study of beta chain features in type 1 diabetes. Study-wide results and caveats: Type 1 diabetes patients had moderately but significantly shorter TCRB CDR3s in all four CD4+ subsets. Possible PCR preference for shorter templates applied equally to patients and controls.

CDR3 length: 16 amino acids. Germline V gene lookup returns CDR1 PRHDT and CDR2 FYEKMQ (reference sequence). The J segment lost 5 bases and the V segment lost 5 bases, leaving 10 bases of the junction unmatched. TCRB transcripts that were expressed got sequenced, as all of the isolated RNA had been reverse transcribed. Sequenced by immunoSEQ multiplex PCR; TCRdb stores in-frame clones only, minus some. The profile covers approximately 24,000 clones, with roughly half appearing a single time and 0.3% taken by the ten largest. Of note for this clone: What it recognizes is unknown.

Sequencing was carried out using stem cell memory CD4+ T cells from blood. The TCR comes from a man in his thirties or forties with type 1 diabetes. V and J are TRBV13 and TRBJ2-7, with 12 bases matching TRBD2. DNA of the CDR3: TGTGCCAGCAGCCTAAGACTAGCGGGGGCCCGGGACGAGCAGTACTTC. Translation: CASSLRLAGARDEQYF.